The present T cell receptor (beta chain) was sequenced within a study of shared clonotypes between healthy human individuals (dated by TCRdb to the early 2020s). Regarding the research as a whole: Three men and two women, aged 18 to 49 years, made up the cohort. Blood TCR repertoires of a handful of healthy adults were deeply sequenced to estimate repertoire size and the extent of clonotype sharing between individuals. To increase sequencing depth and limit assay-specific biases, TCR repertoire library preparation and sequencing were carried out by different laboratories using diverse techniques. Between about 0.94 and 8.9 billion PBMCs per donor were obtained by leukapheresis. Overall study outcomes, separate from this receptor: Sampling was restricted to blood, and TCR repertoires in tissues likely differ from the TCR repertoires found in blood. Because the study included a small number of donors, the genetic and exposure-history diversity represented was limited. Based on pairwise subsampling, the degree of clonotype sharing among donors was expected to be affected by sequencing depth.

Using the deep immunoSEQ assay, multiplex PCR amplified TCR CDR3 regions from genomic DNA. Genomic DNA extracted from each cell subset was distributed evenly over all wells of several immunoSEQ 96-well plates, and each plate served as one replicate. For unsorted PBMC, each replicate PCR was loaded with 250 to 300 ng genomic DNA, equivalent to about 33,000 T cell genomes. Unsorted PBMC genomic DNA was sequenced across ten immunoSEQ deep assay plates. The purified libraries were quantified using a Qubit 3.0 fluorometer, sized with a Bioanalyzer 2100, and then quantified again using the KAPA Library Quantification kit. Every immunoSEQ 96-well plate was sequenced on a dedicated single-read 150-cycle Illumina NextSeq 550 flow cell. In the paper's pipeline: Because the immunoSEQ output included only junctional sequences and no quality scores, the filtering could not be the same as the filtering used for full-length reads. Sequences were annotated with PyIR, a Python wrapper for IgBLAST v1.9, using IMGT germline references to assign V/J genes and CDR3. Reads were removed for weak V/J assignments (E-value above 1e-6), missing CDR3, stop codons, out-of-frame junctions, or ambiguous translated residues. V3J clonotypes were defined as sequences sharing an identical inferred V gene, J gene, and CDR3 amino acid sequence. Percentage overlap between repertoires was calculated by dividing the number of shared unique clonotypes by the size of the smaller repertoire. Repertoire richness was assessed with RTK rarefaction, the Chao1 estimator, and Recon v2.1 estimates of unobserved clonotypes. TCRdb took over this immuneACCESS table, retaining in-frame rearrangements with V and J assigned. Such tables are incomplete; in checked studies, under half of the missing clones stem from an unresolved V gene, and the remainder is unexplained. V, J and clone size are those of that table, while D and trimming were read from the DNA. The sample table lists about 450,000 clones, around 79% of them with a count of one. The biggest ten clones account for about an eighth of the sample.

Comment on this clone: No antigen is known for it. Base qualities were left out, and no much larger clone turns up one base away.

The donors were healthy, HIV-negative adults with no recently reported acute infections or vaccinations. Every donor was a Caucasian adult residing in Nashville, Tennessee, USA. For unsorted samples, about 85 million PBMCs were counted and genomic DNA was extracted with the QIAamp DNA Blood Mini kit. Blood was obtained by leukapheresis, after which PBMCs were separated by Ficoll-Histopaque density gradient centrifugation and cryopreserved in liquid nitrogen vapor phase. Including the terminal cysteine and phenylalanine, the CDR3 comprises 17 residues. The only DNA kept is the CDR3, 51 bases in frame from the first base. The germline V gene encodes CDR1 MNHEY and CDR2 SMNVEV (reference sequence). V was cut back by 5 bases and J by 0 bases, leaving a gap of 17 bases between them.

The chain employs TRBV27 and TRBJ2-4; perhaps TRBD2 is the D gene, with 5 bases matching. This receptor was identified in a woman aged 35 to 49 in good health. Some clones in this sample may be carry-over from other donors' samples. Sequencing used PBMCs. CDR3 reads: CASSTLAGPLAKNIQYF. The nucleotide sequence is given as TGTGCCAGCAGTACCCTCGCGGGTCCCTTAGCCAAAAACATTCAGTACTTC.